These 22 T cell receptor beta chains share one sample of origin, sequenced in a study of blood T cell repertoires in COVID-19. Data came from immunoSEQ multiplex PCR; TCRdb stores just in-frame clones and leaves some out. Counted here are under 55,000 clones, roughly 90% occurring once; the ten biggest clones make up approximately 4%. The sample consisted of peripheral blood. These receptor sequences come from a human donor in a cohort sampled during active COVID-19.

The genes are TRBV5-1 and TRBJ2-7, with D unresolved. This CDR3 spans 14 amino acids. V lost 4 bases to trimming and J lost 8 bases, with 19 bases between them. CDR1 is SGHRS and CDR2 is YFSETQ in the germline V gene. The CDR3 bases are TGCGCCAGCAGCCCGGGTCCTTCCAGAGGCAAGCAGTACTTC. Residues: CASSPGPSRGKQYF. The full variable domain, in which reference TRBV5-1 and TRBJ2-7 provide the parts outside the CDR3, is KAGVTQTPRYLIKTRGQQVTLSCSPISGHRSVSWYQQTPGQGLQFLFEYFSETQRNKGNFPGRFSGRQFSNSRSEMNVSTLELGDSALYLCASSPGPSRGKQYFGPGTRLTVT.

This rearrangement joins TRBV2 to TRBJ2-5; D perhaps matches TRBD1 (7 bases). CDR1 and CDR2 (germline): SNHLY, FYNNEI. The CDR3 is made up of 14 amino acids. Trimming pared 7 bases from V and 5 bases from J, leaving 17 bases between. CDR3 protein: CASNNRGGPETQYF. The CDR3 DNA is TGTGCCAGCAATAACAGGGGAGGCCCGGAGACCCAGTACTTC.

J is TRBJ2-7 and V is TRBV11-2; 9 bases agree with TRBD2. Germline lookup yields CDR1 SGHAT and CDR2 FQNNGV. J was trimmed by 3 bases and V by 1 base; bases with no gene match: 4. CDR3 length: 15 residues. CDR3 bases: TGTGCCAGCAGCTTAGCGGGACTAGCCCACTACGAGCAGTACGTC. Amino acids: CASSLAGLAHYEQYV.

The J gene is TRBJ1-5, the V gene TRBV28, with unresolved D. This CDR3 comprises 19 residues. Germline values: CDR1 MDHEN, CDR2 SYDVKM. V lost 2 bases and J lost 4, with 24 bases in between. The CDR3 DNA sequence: TGTGCCAGCAGTTTACTCCCCGGGAGGGCTTCGTTGTCAAATCAGCCCCAGCATTTT. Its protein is CASSLLPGRASLSNQPQHF.

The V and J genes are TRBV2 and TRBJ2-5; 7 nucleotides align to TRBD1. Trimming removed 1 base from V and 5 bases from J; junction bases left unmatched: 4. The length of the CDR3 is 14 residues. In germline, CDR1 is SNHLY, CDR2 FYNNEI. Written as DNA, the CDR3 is TGTGCCAGCAGTGAAGACAGGGGCCGGGAGACCCAGTACTTC. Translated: CASSEDRGRETQYF. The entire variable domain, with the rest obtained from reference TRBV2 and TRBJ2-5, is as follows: EPEVTQTPSHQVTQMGQEVILRCVPISNHLYFYWYRQILGQKVEFLVSFYNNEISEKSEIFDDQFSVERPDGSNFTLKIRSTKLEDSAMYFCASSEDRGRETQYFGPGTRLLVL.

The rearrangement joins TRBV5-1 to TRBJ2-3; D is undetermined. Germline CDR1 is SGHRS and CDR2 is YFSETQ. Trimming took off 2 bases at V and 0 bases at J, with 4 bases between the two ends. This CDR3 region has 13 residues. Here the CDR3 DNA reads TGCGCCAGCAGCTTTCCTAGCACAGATACGCAGTATTTT. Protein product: CASSFPSTDTQYF.

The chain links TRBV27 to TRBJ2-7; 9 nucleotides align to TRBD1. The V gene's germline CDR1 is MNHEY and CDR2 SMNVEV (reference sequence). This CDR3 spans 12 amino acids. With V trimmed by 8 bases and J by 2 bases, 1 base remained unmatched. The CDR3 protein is CASGTGPYEQYF. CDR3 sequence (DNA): TGTGCCAGCGGGACAGGGCCCTACGAGCAGTACTTC.

The CDR3 here is CAWKTWDRGIADTQYF. The CDR3 DNA reads as TGTGCCTGGAAGACTTGGGACAGGGGAATCGCGGATACGCAGTATTTT. The V call is TRBV30, the J call TRBJ2-3; 10 positions agree with TRBD1. Trimming cost V 4 bases and J 6 bases; bases outside gene matches: 13. The germline gives CDR1 GTSNPN, CDR2 SVGIG (reference sequence). CDR3 length equals 16 residues.

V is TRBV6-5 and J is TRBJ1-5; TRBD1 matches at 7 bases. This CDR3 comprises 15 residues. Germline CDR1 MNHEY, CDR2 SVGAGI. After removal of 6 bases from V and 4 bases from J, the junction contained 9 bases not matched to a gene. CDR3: CASRTKTGSNQPQHF. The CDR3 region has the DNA TGTGCCAGCAGGACCAAGACAGGGTCGAATCAGCCCCAGCATTTT.

The CDR3 sequence: CATSDSGGNSPLHF. CDR3 coding DNA: TGTGCCACCAGTGATTCGGGGGGAAATTCACCCCTCCACTTT. The V gene is TRBV24-1, the J gene TRBJ1-6; D possibly corresponds to TRBD1 (5 bases). The CDR3 totals 14 residues. Germline CDR1 is KGHDR and CDR2 is SFDVKD. With 2 bases removed from V and 7 bases from J, the gap between germline ends came to 8 bases.

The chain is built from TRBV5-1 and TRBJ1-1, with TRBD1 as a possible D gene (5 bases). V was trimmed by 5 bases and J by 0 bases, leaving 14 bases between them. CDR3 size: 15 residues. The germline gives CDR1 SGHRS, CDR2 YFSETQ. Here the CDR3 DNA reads TGCGCCAGCAGATCCATGGGGCAGGTGAACACTGAAGCTTTCTTT. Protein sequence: CASRSMGQVNTEAFF.

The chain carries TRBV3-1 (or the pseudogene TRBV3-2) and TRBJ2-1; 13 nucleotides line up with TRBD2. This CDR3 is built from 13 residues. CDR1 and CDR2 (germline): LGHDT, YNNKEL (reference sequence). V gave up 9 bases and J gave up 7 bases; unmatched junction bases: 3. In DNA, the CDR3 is TGTGCCAGGGGACTAGCGGGATCTAATGAGCAGTTCTTC. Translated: CARGLAGSNEQFF.

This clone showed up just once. The CDR3: CASSKGGIGGTEAFF. CDR3 sequence (DNA): TGTGCCAGCAGCAAAGGGGGTATCGGGGGCACTGAAGCTTTCTTT. The J gene is TRBJ1-1, the V gene TRBV21-1. TRBV21-1 is a recognized pseudogene. This CDR3 spans 15 amino acids.

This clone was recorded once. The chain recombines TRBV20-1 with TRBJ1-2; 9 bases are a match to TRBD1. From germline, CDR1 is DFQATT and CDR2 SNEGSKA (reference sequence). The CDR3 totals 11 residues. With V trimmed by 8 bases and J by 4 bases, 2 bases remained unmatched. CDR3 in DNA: TGCAGTACGACAGGGGGCTATGGCTACACCTTC. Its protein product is CSTTGGYGYTF.

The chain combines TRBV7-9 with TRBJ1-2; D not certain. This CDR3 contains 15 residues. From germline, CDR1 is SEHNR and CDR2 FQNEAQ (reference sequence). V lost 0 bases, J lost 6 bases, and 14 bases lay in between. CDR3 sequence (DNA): TGTGCCAGCAGCTTAGCGGGTATGGCCGGGAATGGCTACACCTTC. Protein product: CASSLAGMAGNGYTF. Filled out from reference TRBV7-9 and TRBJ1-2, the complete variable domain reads DTGVSQNPRHKITKRGQNVTFRCDPISEHNRLYWYRQTLGQGPEFLTYFQNEAQLEKSRLLSDRFSAERPKGSFSTLEIQRTEQGDSAMYLCASSLAGMAGNGYTFGSGTRLTVV.

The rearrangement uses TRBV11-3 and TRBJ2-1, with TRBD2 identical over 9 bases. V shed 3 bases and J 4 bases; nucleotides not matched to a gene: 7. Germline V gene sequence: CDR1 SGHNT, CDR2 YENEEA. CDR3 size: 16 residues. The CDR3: CASSFVSGSGYNEQFF. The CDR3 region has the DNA TGTGCCAGCAGCTTCGTTAGCGGGAGTGGGTACAATGAGCAGTTCTTC.

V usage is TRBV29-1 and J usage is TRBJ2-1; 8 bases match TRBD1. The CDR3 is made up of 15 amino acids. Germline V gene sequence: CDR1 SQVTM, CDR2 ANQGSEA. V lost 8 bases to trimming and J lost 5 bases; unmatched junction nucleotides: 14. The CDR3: CSSRQGTSPNNEQFF. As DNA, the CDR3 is TGCAGCTCAAGACAGGGGACATCCCCAAACAATGAGCAGTTCTTC.

The CDR3 loop reads CASSSQTRTVYGYTF. CDR3 DNA: TGTGCCAGCAGCTCGCAAACCCGGACAGTCTATGGCTACACCTTC. The rearrangement joins TRBV5-4 to TRBJ1-2; the D gene is possibly TRBD1 (6 bases). This CDR3 spans 15 amino acids. Trimming shortened V by 3 bases and J by 4 bases, and 16 bases separated the two germline ends. The germline V gene encodes CDR1 SGHNT and CDR2 YYREEE (reference sequence). The full variable domain, with the rest looked up from reference TRBV5-4 and TRBJ1-2, is ETGVTQSPTHLIKTRGQQVTLRCSSQSGHNTVSWYQQALGQGPQFIFQYYREEENGRGNFPPRFSGLQFPNYSSELNVNALELDDSALYLCASSSQTRTVYGYTFGSGTRLTVV.

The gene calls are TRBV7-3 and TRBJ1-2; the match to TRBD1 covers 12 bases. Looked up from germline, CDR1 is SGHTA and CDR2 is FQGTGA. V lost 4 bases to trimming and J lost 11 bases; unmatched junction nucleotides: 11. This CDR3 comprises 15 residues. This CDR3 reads CASSSTEGTGGSYTF. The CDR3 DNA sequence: TGTGCCAGCAGCTCTACCGAGGGGACAGGGGGCAGTTACACCTTC.

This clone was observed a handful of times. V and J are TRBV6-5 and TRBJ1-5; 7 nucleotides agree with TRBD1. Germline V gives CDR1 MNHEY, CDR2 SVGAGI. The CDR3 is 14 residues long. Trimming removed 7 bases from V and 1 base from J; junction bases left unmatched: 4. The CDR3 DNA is TGTGCCAGCACCCTGACAGGGAGCAATCAGCCCCAGCATTTT. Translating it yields CASTLTGSNQPQHF.

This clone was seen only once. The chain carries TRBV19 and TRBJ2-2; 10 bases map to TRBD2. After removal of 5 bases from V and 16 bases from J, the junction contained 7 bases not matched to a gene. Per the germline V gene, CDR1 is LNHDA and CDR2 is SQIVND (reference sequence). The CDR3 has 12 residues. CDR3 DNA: TGTGCCAGTAGTCTTCTAGCGGGAGCACAGTTTTTT. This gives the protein CASSLLAGAQFF.

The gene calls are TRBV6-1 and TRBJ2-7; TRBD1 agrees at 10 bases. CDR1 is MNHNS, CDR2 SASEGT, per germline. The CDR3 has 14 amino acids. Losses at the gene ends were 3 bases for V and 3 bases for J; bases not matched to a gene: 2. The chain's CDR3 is CASSEDRGGYEQYF. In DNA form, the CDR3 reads TGTGCCAGCAGTGAGGACAGGGGGGGCTACGAGCAGTACTTC.